The clone carrying this T cell receptor (beta chain) was seen many times. The antigen remains unidentified. These data come from a study of breast tumors, draining lymph nodes, adjacent tissues. Findings and caveats of the study: Tumor TCR diversity was below lymph nodes but above nontumor tissue.

TCRdb reanalysed the multiplex PCR reads using MiXCR and keeps one entry per CDR3 protein. This sample has about 300,000 distinct CDR3 sequences; around 30% occur once, and the top ten carry around 1.1%. Axillary draining lymph nodes of breast cancer patients supplied the node samples. CDR1 is SGHTS, CDR2 YDEGEE, per germline. J was trimmed by 2 bases and V by 4 bases; bases with no gene match: 12. This CDR3 contains 16 residues. The receptor was derived from a female donor with breast cancer. Some clones in this sample may be carry-over from other donors' samples. Source material: axillary lymph node tissue. The rearrangement uses TRBV5-8 and TRBJ2-7; 7 bases agree with TRBD2. CDR3 nucleotide sequence: TGTGCCAGCAGCCTGAGGCGGGAGATGGGGGCCTACGAGCAGTACTTC. Translated: CASSLRREMGAYEQYF.